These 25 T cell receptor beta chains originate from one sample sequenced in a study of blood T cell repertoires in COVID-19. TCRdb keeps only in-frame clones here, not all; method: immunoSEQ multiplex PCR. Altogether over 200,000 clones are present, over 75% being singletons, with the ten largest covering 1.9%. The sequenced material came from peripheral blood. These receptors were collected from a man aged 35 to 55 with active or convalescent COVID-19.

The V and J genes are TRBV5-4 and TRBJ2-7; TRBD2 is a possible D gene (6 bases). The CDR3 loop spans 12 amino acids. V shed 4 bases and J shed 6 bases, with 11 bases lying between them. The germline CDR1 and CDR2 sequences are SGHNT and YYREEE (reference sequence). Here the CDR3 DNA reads TGTGCCAGCAGCCCTCTTAGCGGCGAGCAGTACTTC. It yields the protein CASSPLSGEQYF.

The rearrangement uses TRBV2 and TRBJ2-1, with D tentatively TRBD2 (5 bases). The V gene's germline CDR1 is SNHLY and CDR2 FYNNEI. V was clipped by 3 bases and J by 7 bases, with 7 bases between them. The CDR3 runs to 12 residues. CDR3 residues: CASSDGGNEQFF. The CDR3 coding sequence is TGTGCCAGCAGTGATGGCGGGAATGAGCAGTTCTTC.

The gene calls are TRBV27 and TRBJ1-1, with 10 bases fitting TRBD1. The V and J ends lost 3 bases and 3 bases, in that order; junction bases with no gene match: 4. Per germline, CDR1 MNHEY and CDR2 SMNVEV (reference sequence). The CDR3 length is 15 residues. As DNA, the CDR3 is TGTGCCAGCAGTTTGGCCGGGACAGGGGACACTGAAGCTTTCTTT. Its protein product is CASSLAGTGDTEAFF.

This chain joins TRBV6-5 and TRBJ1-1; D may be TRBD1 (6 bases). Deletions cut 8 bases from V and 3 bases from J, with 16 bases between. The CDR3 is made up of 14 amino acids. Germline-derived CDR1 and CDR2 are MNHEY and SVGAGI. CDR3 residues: CASSKHRQDTEAFF. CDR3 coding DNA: TGTGCCAGCTCAAAGCATAGACAGGACACTGAAGCTTTCTTT.

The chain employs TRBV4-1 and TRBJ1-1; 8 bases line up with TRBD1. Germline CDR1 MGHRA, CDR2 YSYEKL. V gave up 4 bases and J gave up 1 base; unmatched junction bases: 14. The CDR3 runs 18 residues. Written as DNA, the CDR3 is TGCGCCAGCAGCCCCTTCGGACAGGGTATTAAGGGGAACACTGAAGCTTTCTTT. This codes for CASSPFGQGIKGNTEAFF.

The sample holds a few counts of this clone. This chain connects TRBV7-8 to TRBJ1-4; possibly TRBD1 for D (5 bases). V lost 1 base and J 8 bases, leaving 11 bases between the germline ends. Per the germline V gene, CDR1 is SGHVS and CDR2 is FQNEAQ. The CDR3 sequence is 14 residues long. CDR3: CASSLGGRGEKLFF. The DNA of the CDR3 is TGTGCCAGCAGCTTAGGGGGGAGGGGAGAAAAACTGTTTTTT.

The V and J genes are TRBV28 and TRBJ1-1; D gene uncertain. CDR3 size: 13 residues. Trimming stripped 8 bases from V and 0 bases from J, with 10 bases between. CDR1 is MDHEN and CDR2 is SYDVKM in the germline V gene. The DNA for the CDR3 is TGTGCCAGCCTAAGAGTCATGAACACTGAAGCTTTCTTT. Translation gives CASLRVMNTEAFF.

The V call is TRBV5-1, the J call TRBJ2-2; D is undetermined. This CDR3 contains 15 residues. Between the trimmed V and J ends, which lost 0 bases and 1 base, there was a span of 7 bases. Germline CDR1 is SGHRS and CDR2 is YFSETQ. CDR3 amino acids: CASSLARQNTGELFF. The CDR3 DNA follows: TGCGCCAGCAGCTTGGCGAGGCAGAACACCGGGGAGCTGTTTTTT.

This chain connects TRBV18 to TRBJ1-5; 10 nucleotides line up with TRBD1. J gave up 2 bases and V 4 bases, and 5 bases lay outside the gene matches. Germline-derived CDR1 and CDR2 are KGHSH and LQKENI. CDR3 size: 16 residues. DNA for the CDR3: TGTGCCAGCTCACTGGGACAGGGGAGTGGCAATCAGCCCCAGCATTTT. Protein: CASSLGQGSGNQPQHF.

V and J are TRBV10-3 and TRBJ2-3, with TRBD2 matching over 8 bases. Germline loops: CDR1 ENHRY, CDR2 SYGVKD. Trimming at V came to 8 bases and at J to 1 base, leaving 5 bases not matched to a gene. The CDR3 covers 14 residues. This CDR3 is CAIAAGERTDTQYF. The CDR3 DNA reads TGTGCCATCGCAGCGGGGGAACGCACAGATACGCAGTATTTT.

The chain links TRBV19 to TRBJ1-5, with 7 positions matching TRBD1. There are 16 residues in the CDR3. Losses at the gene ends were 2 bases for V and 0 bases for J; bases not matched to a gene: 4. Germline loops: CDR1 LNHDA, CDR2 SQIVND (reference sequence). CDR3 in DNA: TGTGCCAGTAGTATAACGGGACAGCTTAGCAATCAGCCCCAGCATTTT. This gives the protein CASSITGQLSNQPQHF.

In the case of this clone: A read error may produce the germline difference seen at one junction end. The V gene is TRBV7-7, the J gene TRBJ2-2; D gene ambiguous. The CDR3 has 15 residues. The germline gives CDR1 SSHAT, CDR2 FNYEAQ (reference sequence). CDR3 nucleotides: TGTGCTAGCAGCTTTTCCACATCGGGCACCGGGGAGCTGTTTTTT. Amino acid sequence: CASSFSTSGTGELFF. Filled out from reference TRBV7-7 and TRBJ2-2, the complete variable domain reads GAGVSQSPRYKVTKRGQDVTLRCDPISSHATLYWYQQALGQGPEFLTYFNYEAQPDKSGLPSDRFSAERPEGSISTLTIQRTEQRDSAMYRCASSFSTSGTGELFFGEGSRLTVL.

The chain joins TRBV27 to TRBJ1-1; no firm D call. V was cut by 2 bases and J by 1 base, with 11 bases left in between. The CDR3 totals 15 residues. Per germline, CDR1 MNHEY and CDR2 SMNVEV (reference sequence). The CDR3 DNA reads TGTGCCAGCAGTTTAAGGCAGGCTCGGAACACTGAAGCTTTCTTT. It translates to CASSLRQARNTEAFF.

The CDR3 nucleotides are TGTGCCAGCAGTGAGGCTAGGGGCGCCTATGGCTACACCTTC. This gives the protein CASSEARGAYGYTF. V and J are TRBV25-1 and TRBJ1-2; tentative D call: TRBD1 (5 bases). Germline CDR1 MGHDK, CDR2 SYGVNS. There are 14 residues in the CDR3. V gave up 3 bases and J gave up 4 bases, with 12 bases separating them.

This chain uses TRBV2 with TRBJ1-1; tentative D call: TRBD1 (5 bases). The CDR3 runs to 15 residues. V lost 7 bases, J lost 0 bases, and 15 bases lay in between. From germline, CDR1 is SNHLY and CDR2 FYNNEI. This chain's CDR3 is CASITPGSMNTEAFF. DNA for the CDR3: TGTGCCAGCATAACTCCAGGGTCCATGAACACTGAAGCTTTCTTT.

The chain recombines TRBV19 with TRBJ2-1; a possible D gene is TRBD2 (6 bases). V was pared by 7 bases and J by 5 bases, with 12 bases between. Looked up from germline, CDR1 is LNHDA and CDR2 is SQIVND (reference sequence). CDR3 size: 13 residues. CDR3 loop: CASNWGTDNEQFF. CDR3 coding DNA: TGTGCCAGTAATTGGGGGACTGACAATGAGCAGTTCTTC.

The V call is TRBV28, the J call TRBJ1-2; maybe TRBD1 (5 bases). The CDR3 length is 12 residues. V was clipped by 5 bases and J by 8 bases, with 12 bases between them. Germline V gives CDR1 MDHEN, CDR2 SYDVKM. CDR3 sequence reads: CASSPPGGGYTF. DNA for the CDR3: TGTGCCAGCAGTCCCCCCGGGGGGGGCTACACCTTC.

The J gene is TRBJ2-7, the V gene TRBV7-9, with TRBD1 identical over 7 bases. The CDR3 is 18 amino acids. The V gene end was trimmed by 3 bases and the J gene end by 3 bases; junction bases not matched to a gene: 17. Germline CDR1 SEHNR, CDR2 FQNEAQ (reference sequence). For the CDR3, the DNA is TGTGCCAGCAGCTTGTTTACGTTGTCTTGGGGACAGTACTACGAGCAGTACTTC. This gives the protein CASSLFTLSWGQYYEQYF.

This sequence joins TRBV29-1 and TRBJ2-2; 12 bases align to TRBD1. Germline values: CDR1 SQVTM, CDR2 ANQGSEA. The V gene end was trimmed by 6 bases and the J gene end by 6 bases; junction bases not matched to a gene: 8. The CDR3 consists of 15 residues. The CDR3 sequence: CSVDRDRGLPGELFF. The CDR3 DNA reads TGCAGCGTGGATAGGGACAGGGGGCTACCCGGGGAGCTGTTTTTT.

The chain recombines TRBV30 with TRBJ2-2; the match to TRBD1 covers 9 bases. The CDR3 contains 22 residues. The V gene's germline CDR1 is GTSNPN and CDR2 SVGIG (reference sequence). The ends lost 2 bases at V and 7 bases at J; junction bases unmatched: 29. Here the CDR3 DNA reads TGTGCCTGGAGTCTTCGAAGATTGGGACAGGGTATTTCTGGAGGCAAGGGCGGGGAGCTGTTTTTT. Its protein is CAWSLRRLGQGISGGKGGELFF.

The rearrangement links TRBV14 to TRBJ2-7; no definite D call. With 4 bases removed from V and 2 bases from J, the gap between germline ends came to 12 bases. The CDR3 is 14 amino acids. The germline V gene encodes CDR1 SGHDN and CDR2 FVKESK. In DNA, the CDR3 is TGTGCCAGCAGCCTGGCCAGGCGACCCTACGAGCAGTACTTC. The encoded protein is CASSLARRPYEQYF. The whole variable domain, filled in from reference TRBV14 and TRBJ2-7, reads EAGVTQFPSHSVIEKGQTVTLRCDPISGHDNLYWYRRVMGKEIKFLLHFVKESKQDESGMPNNRFLAERTGGTYSTLKVQPAELEDSGVYFCASSLARRPYEQYFGPGTRLTVT.

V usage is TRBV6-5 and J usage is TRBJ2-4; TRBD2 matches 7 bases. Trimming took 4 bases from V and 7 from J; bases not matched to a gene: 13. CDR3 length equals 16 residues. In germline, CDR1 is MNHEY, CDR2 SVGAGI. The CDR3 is CASSSITSAGGNIQYF. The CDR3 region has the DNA TGTGCCAGCAGTTCCATAACTAGCGCGGGTGGGAACATTCAGTACTTC.

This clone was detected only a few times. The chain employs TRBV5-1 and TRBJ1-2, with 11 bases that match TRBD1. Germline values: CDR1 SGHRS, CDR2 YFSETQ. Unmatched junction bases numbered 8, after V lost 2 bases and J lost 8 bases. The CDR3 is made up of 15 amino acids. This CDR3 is CASSFRTGGSRGYTF. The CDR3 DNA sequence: TGCGCCAGCAGCTTTAGGACAGGGGGCTCGAGGGGCTACACCTTC.

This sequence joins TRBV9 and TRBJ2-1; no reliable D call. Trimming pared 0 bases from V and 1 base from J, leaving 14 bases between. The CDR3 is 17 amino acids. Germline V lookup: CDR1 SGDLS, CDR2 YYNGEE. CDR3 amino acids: CASSVAIVAGSYNEQFF. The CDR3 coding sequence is TGTGCCAGCAGCGTAGCTATAGTGGCCGGGTCCTACAATGAGCAGTTCTTC.

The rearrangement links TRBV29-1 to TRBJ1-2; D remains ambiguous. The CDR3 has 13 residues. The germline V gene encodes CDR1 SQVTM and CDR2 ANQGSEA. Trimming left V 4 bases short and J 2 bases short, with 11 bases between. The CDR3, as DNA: TGCAGCGTTGCCCCGACTGTAAACTATGGCTACACCTTC. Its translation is CSVAPTVNYGYTF.